The present entry profiles one TCR beta chain with its context. Naive CD8 cells lacked CD45RO, underwent positive selection for CCR7 and left out terminally differentiated effector memory CD45RA+ cells. Within Nashville, Tennessee resided all donors, each a Caucasian adult. Per the germline V gene, CDR1 is LNHDA and CDR2 is SQIVND (reference sequence). With V trimmed by 6 bases and J by 8 bases, 6 bases remained unmatched. The CDR3 has 13 amino acids. At a deep level, the assay was run. Using immunoSEQ multiplex PCR, the repertoire was profiled, and TCRdb retains in-frame clones only, with some absent. Of some 2.1 million clones listed, about 95% are singletons. The sample belongs to a study of shared clonotypes between healthy human individuals.

Sequencing was performed on naive CD8+ T cells sorted from blood. This clonotype was obtained from a man between 18 and 35 years old in good health. V usage is TRBV19 and J usage is TRBJ1-4; TRBD1 matches at 7 bases. The CDR3 sequence is CASRNRGGEKLFF. The CDR3 DNA sequence: TGTGCCAGTAGGAACAGGGGTGGGGAAAAACTGTTTTTT.